These 22 T cell receptor beta chains came from one sample sequenced in a study of cytomegalovirus exposure and HLA in healthy donors. The PCR made use of 60 Vbeta and 13 Jbeta primers. Clones were read by immunoSEQ multiplex PCR, and TCRdb kept only the in-frame ones, dropping some. The sample holds 120,000 or so clones, roughly 75% seen once. Sequencing input: PBMCs. These receptors all come from a man aged 25-45 years in good health and CMV-seropositive.

A note on this clone: Germline is not matched at one junction end, which may reflect a read error. The chain recombines TRBV28 with TRBJ1-2; 7 nucleotides line up with TRBD1. This CDR3 spans 15 amino acids. Germline-derived CDR1 and CDR2 are MDHEN and SYDVKM. CDR3 bases: TGTGTCAGCAGCCCCCCTGACAGGGCGGCCCATGGCTACACCTTC. Encoded protein: CVSSPPDRAAHGYTF.

The chain has TRBV15 and TRBJ1-5; D may be TRBD1 (6 bases). Germline V CDR1 and CDR2: LNHNV, YYDKDF (reference sequence). V lost 0 bases and J lost 7, with 13 bases in between. The CDR3 has 15 amino acids. The CDR3 region has the DNA TGTGCCACCAGCAGAGATGGGGGGGCATTACAGCCCCAGCATTTT. Protein sequence: CATSRDGGALQPQHF.

The V gene is TRBV13, the J gene TRBJ2-7; TRBD1 agrees at 8 bases. V was clipped by 4 bases and J by 3 bases; unmatched bases: 5. The CDR3 sequence is 14 residues long. Per germline, CDR1 PRHDT and CDR2 FYEKMQ (reference sequence). CDR3 loop: CASSSGGAIYEQYF. CDR3 sequence (DNA): TGTGCCAGCAGCTCAGGGGGCGCAATCTACGAGCAGTACTTC. The complete variable domain, with remaining parts taken from reference TRBV13 and TRBJ2-7, reads AAGVIQSPRHLIKEKRETATLKCYPIPRHDTVYWYQQGPGQDPQFLISFYEKMQSDKGSIPDRFSAQQFSDYHSELNMSSLELGDSALYFCASSSGGAIYEQYFGPGTRLTVT.

The genes are TRBV10-3 and TRBJ2-1, with 8 nucleotides matching TRBD2. The CDR3 extends over 13 amino acids. Germline-derived CDR1 and CDR2 are ENHRY and SYGVKD. With 8 bases clipped from V and 9 bases from J, the junction kept 9 bases outside the gene matches. For the CDR3, the DNA is TGTGCCATCTACCGGGAGGGCCTCGGTGAGCAGTTCTTC. It specifies CAIYREGLGEQFF.

The table lists this clone with a count of one. The genes are TRBV19 and TRBJ2-5; 12 nucleotides align to TRBD1. Germline V lookup: CDR1 LNHDA, CDR2 SQIVND (reference sequence). The CDR3 consists of 16 residues. Unmatched junction bases numbered 6, after V lost 2 bases and J lost 5 bases. CDR3 protein: CASSIPGQGAWETQYF. CDR3 coding DNA: TGTGCCAGTAGTATACCGGGACAGGGGGCTTGGGAGACCCAGTACTTC.

This clone was counted between two and nine times. The chain is built from TRBV5-1 and TRBJ1-3; maybe TRBD1 (6 bases). Trimming shortened V by 4 bases and J by 0 bases, and 11 bases separated the two germline ends. The CDR3 is 15 residues long. Looked up from germline, CDR1 is SGHRS and CDR2 is YFSETQ. DNA of the CDR3: TGCGCCAGCAGCCTCGAACAGGGCTCTGGAAACACCATATATTTT. This sequence encodes CASSLEQGSGNTIYF.

CDR3 amino acids: CASSVDAQGSYTF. CDR3 DNA: TGTGCCAGCAGCGTAGATGCCCAGGGCAGCTACACCTTC. The J gene is TRBJ1-2, the V gene TRBV9; the D gene is possibly TRBD1 (5 bases). This CDR3 has 13 residues. The V gene's germline CDR1 is SGDLS and CDR2 YYNGEE. The ends were cut back, 0 bases at V and 9 bases at J, with 12 bases in the middle.

This clone was counted between two and nine times. The chain couples TRBV11-2 to TRBJ2-7; 11 nucleotides agree with TRBD1. The CDR3 is made up of 16 amino acids. The trim removed 5 bases at V and 5 bases at J, leaving 11 bases unmatched. Germline CDR1 SGHAT, CDR2 FQNNGV. The DNA for the CDR3 is TGTGCCAGCAGCCCCACTGGGGACAGGGGGGTCCACGAGCAGTACTTC. Residues: CASSPTGDRGVHEQYF. Variable domain in full (rest from reference TRBV11-2 and TRBJ2-7): EAGVAQSPRYKIIEKRQSVAFWCNPISGHATLYWYQQILGQGPKLLIQFQNNGVVDDSQLPKDRFSAERLKGVDSTLKIQPAKLEDSAVYLCASSPTGDRGVHEQYFGPGTRLTVT.

The CDR3 DNA sequence: TGTGCCAGCAGCCAACTGAGGCAGCAGCCCCAGCATTTT. Encoded protein: CASSQLRQQPQHF. V usage is TRBV14 and J usage is TRBJ1-5, with unresolved D. V lost 2 bases to trimming and J lost 7 bases, with 9 bases between them. Looked up from germline, CDR1 is SGHDN and CDR2 is FVKESK. The CDR3 has 13 amino acids. Looking up the rest from reference TRBV14 and TRBJ1-5 gives the full variable domain: EAGVTQFPSHSVIEKGQTVTLRCDPISGHDNLYWYRRVMGKEIKFLLHFVKESKQDESGMPNNRFLAERTGGTYSTLKVQPAELEDSGVYFCASSQLRQQPQHFGDGTRLSIL.

The chain carries TRBV5-1 and TRBJ2-2; 9 bases line up with TRBD1. V shed 4 bases, J shed 5 bases, and the junction held 3 bases outside the gene matches. This CDR3 comprises 14 residues. Germline assignment: CDR1 SGHRS and CDR2 YFSETQ. CDR3 DNA sequence: TGCGCCAGCAGCAGGACAGGGGATACCGGGGAGCTGTTTTTT. Its translation is CASSRTGDTGELFF.

The rearrangement uses TRBV7-9 and TRBJ1-2, with 8 bases that match TRBD1. With V trimmed by 1 base and J by 6 bases, 4 bases remained unmatched. Germline lookup yields CDR1 SEHNR and CDR2 FQNEAQ (reference sequence). The CDR3 extends over 14 amino acids. CDR3 loop: CASSLGRGLDGYTF. The CDR3 DNA reads TGTGCCAGCAGCTTAGGCAGGGGGCTTGATGGCTACACCTTC.

This clone was counted between two and nine times. The chain is built from TRBV5-1 and TRBJ1-2; D unresolved. The CDR3 is 15 residues long. Germline CDR1 is SGHRS and CDR2 is YFSETQ. V lost 0 bases, J lost 8 bases, and 17 bases lay in between. The CDR3 reads CASSLAGPGLAGYTF. The CDR3 DNA reads TGCGCCAGCAGCTTGGCCGGGCCGGGGTTGGCGGGCTACACCTTC.

V gene TRBV6-7 combines with J gene TRBJ2-1, with 7 positions matching TRBD2. TRBV6-7 is annotated as an ORF whose role is uncertain. J gave up 0 bases and V 5 bases, and 13 bases lay outside the gene matches. The CDR3 spans 18 residues. DNA of the CDR3: TGTGCCAGCAGTGGGGGGTATCGGGAGGAGAGCTCCTACAATGAGCAGTTCTTC. Protein sequence: CASSGGYREESSYNEQFF.

The gene calls are TRBV4-1 and TRBJ2-7, with TRBD2 identical over 10 bases. Germline CDR1 reads MGHRA; CDR2 reads YSYEKL. The CDR3 runs 15 residues. With V trimmed by 1 base and J by 2 bases, 2 bases remained unmatched. Written as DNA, the CDR3 is TGCGCCAGCAGCCAAGGAACTAGCGGGACCTACGAGCAGTACTTC. This translates into CASSQGTSGTYEQYF.

The V and J genes are TRBV10-3 and TRBJ2-3; no definite D call. CDR3 length: 14 residues. The germline V and J ends were trimmed by 3 bases and 0 bases, with 7 bases remaining between them. Germline values: CDR1 ENHRY, CDR2 SYGVKD. DNA of the CDR3: TGTGCCATCAGTGAAGAGACTAGCACAGATACGCAGTATTTT. Its translation is CAISEETSTDTQYF.

The chain links TRBV13 to TRBJ2-7; 13 bases are shared with TRBD2. Germline CDR1 and CDR2: PRHDT and FYEKMQ (reference sequence). CDR3 length equals 14 residues. Germline trimming cut 3 bases from V and 6 bases from J; bases unmatched to any gene: 2. The chain's CDR3 is CASSFGLAGAEQYF. CDR3 nucleotides: TGTGCCAGCAGCTTCGGACTAGCGGGAGCCGAGCAGTACTTC.

The chain uses TRBV5-5 and TRBJ1-4, with a tentative D call TRBD1 (5 bases). V dropped 0 bases and J dropped 4 bases, with 10 bases sitting between them. This CDR3 has 15 residues. The germline gives CDR1 SGHKS, CDR2 YYEKEE (reference sequence). The chain's CDR3 is CASSLADRYNEKLFF. In DNA form, the CDR3 reads TGTGCCAGCAGCTTGGCCGACAGATATAATGAAAAACTGTTTTTT.

This chain joins TRBV11-2 and TRBJ2-7; 7 positions match TRBD2. Germline CDR1 and CDR2: SGHAT and FQNNGV. CDR3 length equals 14 residues. V gave up 5 bases and J gave up 5 bases; unmatched junction bases: 9. CDR3 in DNA: TGTGCCAGCAGCCCCGGACTAGAGAGGCACGAGCAGTACTTC. As protein: CASSPGLERHEQYF. Based on the CDR3 plus reference TRBV11-2 and TRBJ2-7, the full variable domain is EAGVAQSPRYKIIEKRQSVAFWCNPISGHATLYWYQQILGQGPKLLIQFQNNGVVDDSQLPKDRFSAERLKGVDSTLKIQPAKLEDSAVYLCASSPGLERHEQYFGPGTRLTVT.

This clone was picked up a small number of times. The V gene is TRBV7-9, the J gene TRBJ2-3; 7 bases match TRBD2. The CDR3 extends over 13 amino acids. Germline values: CDR1 SEHNR, CDR2 FQNEAQ (reference sequence). After removal of 7 bases from V and 1 base from J, the junction contained 2 bases not matched to a gene. For the CDR3, the DNA is TGTGCCAGCACTAGCGGACGCACAGATACGCAGTATTTT. Translation: CASTSGRTDTQYF.

CDR3 DNA: TGTGCCAGCAGCCCCCCCCAAAATGAAGCTTTCTTT. Its translation: CASSPPQNEAFF. This chain uses TRBV11-2 with TRBJ1-1; D uncertain. In germline, CDR1 is SGHAT, CDR2 FQNNGV. This CDR3 is 12 amino acids long. V lost 5 bases to trimming and J lost 7 bases, with 11 bases between them.

V gene TRBV6-6 combines with J gene TRBJ2-5; 10 bases map to TRBD1. Trimming at V came to 2 bases and at J to 5 bases, leaving 8 bases not matched to a gene. In germline, CDR1 is MNHNY, CDR2 SVGAGI (reference sequence). This CDR3 comprises 16 residues. The CDR3 region has the DNA TGTGCCAGCAGTTACAATCGGGACAGGGGAGGGGAGACCCAGTACTTC. Its protein product is CASSYNRDRGGETQYF.

This clone was picked up a small number of times. The V call is TRBV10-2, the J call TRBJ1-4; D gene unclear. V lost 7 bases to trimming and J lost 6 bases, with 12 bases between them. Per the germline V gene, CDR1 is WSHSY and CDR2 is SAAADI. CDR3 length equals 13 residues. This CDR3 reads CASTAAVDEKLFF. In DNA, the CDR3 is TGCGCCAGCACAGCGGCAGTAGATGAAAAACTGTTTTTT.